The clone carrying this TCR beta chain was seen ten or more times. The antigen remains undetermined. This entry comes from a study of T-cell reconstitution after alpha-beta-depleted transplantation in children. General study points: About two months after transplant, alpha-beta T cells reportedly came from several hundred expanded graft clones.

V lost 3 bases and J lost 1, with 18 bases in between. CDR1 and CDR2 (germline): KGHSH, LQKENI. CDR3 size: 17 residues. It was with unique molecular identifiers that the TCRbeta library was prepared. Via MiXCR, TCRdb re-called the PCR reads, giving one row per CDR3 protein. The data contain about 70,000 distinct CDR3 sequences, 11% of them singletons. The receptor's source is a boy younger than 18 with acute myeloid leukemia, due to receive a stem cell transplant. The sequences come from PBMCs, collected before TCRalphabeta/CD19-depleted stem cell transplant. The gene calls are TRBV18 and TRBJ1-2; perhaps TRBD1 as D (6 bases). CDR3 residues: CASSPLQGNPLNYGYTF. CDR3 sequence (DNA): TGTGCCAGCTCACCGCTTCAGGGGAACCCCCTTAACTATGGCTACACCTTC.